This TCR beta chain was identified in a study of blood T cell repertoires in COVID-19. Authors' data handling: Reference gene primer amplification yielded estimated nucleated cell counts. The data were produced by immunoSEQ multiplex PCR, yet TCRdb's version contains in-frame clones alone and is incomplete. V and J calls and clone size come straight from that table; D and trimming were deduced from the DNA. The data contain a few hundred thousand clones, roughly 84% of them seen just once; the ten biggest clones take up roughly 0.94%. Ages ranged from 18 to 89 years, with residence in 24 US areas. Assignment of participants to cohorts was predicated upon participant-reported clinical history. CDR1 and CDR2 from the germline V gene are SNHLY and FYNNEI. The CDR3 has 15 amino acids. The V gene lost 6 bases and the J gene lost 0 bases, with 12 bases spanning the gap.

Sequencing was performed on PBMCs or T cells enriched from blood (not recorded which). The chain links TRBV2 to TRBJ1-5; a possible D gene is TRBD1 (6 bases). The sequence came from a woman between 25 and 40 years old who had recovered from COVID-19. The CDR3 reads CASRDSIYSNQPQHF. CDR3 DNA sequence: TGTGCCAGCAGGGACAGCATCTATAGCAATCAGCCCCAGCATTTT.